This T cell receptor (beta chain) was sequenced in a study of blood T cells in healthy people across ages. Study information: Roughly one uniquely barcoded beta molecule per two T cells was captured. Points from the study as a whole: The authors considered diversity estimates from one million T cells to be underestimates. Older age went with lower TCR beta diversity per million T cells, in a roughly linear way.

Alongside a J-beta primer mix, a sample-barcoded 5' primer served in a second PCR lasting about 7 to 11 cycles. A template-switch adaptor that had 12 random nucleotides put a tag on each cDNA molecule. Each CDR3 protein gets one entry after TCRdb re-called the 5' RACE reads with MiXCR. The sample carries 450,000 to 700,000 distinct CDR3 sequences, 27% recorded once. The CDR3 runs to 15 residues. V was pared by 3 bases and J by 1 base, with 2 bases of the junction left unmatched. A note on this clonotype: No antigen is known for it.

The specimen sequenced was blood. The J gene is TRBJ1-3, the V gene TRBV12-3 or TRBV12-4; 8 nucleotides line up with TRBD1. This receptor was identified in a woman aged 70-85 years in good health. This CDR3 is CASSFRTGSGNTIYF. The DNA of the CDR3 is TGTGCCAGCAGTTTTCGGACAGGGTCTGGAAACACCATATATTTT.